This TCR beta chain is drawn from a study of T cells in localized non-small cell lung cancer (dated by TCRdb to 2018 to 2020). The study in broad terms: The study examined T cell repertoires in hundreds of patients with early-stage NSCLC and compared tumors with uninvolved tumor-adjacent lungs. All 250 or so NSCLC patients in the cohort were treatment-naive and had localized lung tumors that were resected. The mean age of the NSCLC patients was about 62 years, with 130 or so men and 110 or so women. Results and caveats for the whole study, not just this receptor: Higher blood T cell density associated with longer overall survival, while higher adjacent-lung clonality associated with shorter survival. Since the design was exploratory, TCR variables were selected using unadjusted p-values with no false-discovery rate correction. A median of 57 of the top 100 tumor clones turned up in the paired uninvolved adjacent lung, and about 28 of those clones also ranked among the top 100 of that same adjacent lung. The highest T cell clonality was observed in uninvolved tumor-adjacent lung, where clonality exceeded that of tumor, suggesting that antigenic responses were more focused in uninvolved tumor-adjacent lung. Multi-region tumor sequencing was not performed, so intratumor heterogeneity could not be excluded.

At diagnosis, peripheral blood, uninvolved tumor-adjacent lung and tumor were collected and were preserved as a mix of fresh-frozen and FFPE material. This clone qualifies as medium-sized (0.01 to 0.1%). No antigen is known for it. Base qualities are not at hand, and no much larger clone is one base apart. Between the V and J ends, shortened by 6 bases and 1 base respectively, the junction contains 10 bases. CDR1 and CDR2 are read off the germline V gene as SGHNT and YENEEA. CDR3 length: 14 amino acids, cysteine to phenylalanine. The CDR3 DNA has 42 bases and is translated from base 1. The immunoSEQ Assay was used to sequence TCR beta CDR3 regions from DNA. Under the source paper's analysis protocol: T cell density was computed as TCR beta template counts normalized to usable DNA estimated by amplifying housekeeping genes. Richness was estimated using the preseqR package, with extrapolation to 400,000 templates for PBMC samples and to 120,000 templates for tissue samples. Clonality was defined by subtracting Pielou's evenness from one. Tissue-enriched TCRs were identified by differential abundance testing using productive amino-acid clonotypes, minimum total count 5 and alpha 0.1. Repertoire overlap between compartments was quantified with the Jaccard Index and Morisita Overlap Index. TCR beta CDR3s were clustered by GLIPH together with public tetramer-defined viral CDR3s, and at least three viral sequences plus V-gene enrichment were required for viral motifs. Sourced from immuneACCESS, this table was stored by TCRdb with only in-frame sequences that have V and J called. A share of the clones is absent; for the studies checked, an unresolved V gene accounts for under half, and the remainder has no known explanation. V and J calls and clone size are those listed in that table; D and trimming were worked out from the DNA. Present in this sample are thousands of clones, around 34% of which were seen just once. The biggest ten clones account for 18% of the sample.

The sequence was obtained from a male donor at least 60 years old with stage I squamous cell lung carcinoma. The sample consisted of lung tumor tissue, taken before any cancer treatment. This sequence uses TRBV11-3 and TRBJ1-3, with the D gene too uncertain to name. The sequenced DNA: TGTGCCAGCAGAATCACTATTTCTGGAAACACCATATATTTT. It codes for CASRITISGNTIYF.